The next 31 T cell receptor beta chains were all read from a single sample in a study of blood T cell repertoires in COVID-19. Sequencing was performed with immunoSEQ multiplex PCR; in TCRdb, only in-frame clones are kept and a portion is missing. The table has roughly 56,000 clones, more than 85% seen once; the top ten hold under 7.5%. Input material: peripheral blood. The receptors come from a man aged 50 or older with active COVID-19.

The chain recombines TRBV3-1 (or the pseudogene TRBV3-2) with TRBJ2-7; D not resolved. The CDR3 is made up of 13 amino acids. V dropped 2 bases and J dropped 1 base, with 6 bases sitting between them. Germline CDR1 is LGHDT and CDR2 is YNNKEL (reference sequence). The DNA of the CDR3 is TGTGCCAGCAGCCAATCATTTTCCTACGAGCAGTACTTC. It is translated as CASSQSFSYEQYF.

Regarding this clone: In the same sample, other DNA sequences code for this CDR3. This CDR3 is CASSQRTGDTGELFF. For the CDR3, the DNA is TGTGCCAGCTCACAGAGGACAGGGGACACCGGGGAGCTGTTTTTT. The J gene is TRBJ2-2, the V gene TRBV18, with 9 bases that match TRBD1. CDR3 length: 15 residues. V trimming: 4 bases; J trimming: 3 bases; junction bases outside the gene matches: 3. Germline CDR1 and CDR2: KGHSH and LQKENI. Combining the CDR3 with reference TRBV18 and TRBJ2-2 gives the whole variable domain NAGVMQNPRHLVRRRGQEARLRCSPMKGHSHVYWYRQLPEEGLKFMVYLQKENIIDESGMPKERFSAEFPKEGPSILRIQQVVRGDSAAYFCASSQRTGDTGELFFGEGSRLTVL.

This rearrangement joins TRBV3-1 (or the pseudogene TRBV3-2) to TRBJ1-6; D is ambiguous. The germline CDR1 and CDR2 sequences are LGHDT and YNNKEL (reference sequence). The CDR3 covers 13 residues. V lost 4 bases to trimming and J lost 7 bases, with 8 bases between them. CDR3 protein: CASSPQANSPLHF. The CDR3 coding sequence is TGTGCCAGCAGCCCTCAGGCCAATTCACCCCTCCACTTT.

The chain joins TRBV4-2 to TRBJ2-7; 11 nucleotides align to TRBD2. Germline V CDR1 and CDR2: LGHNA, YNFKEQ. V trimming: 2 bases; J trimming: 5 bases; junction bases outside the gene matches: 11. The CDR3 sequence is 17 residues long. CDR3 sequence (DNA): TGTGCCAGCAGCCAATTAGCGGTAGCGGGGGGGGCCCACGAGCAGTACTTC. It yields the protein CASSQLAVAGGAHEQYF.

This clone has only one observation. The V call is TRBV19, the J call TRBJ1-2; 11 bases are a match to TRBD1. CDR1 is LNHDA, CDR2 SQIVND, per germline (reference sequence). CDR3 length: 18 residues. The J segment lost 4 bases and the V segment lost 7 bases, leaving 17 bases of the junction unmatched. CDR3 coding DNA: TGTGCCAGTACCCTCCGGGACAGGGGGAGTGAGATTAGCTATGGCTACACCTTC. Translation gives CASTLRDRGSEISYGYTF.

The rearrangement uses TRBV6-4 and TRBJ2-1; the match to TRBD2 covers 9 bases. CDR3 length: 16 amino acids. Germline values: CDR1 MRHNA, CDR2 SNTAGT. V shed 0 bases, J shed 8 bases, and the junction held 8 bases outside the gene matches. CDR3 nucleotides: TGTGCCAGCAGTGACTCGATCGCTAGCGGGGTTGATGAGCAGTTCTTC. This translates into CASSDSIASGVDEQFF.

The chain is built from TRBV18 and TRBJ2-3; tentative D call: TRBD1 (5 bases). Germline V CDR1 and CDR2: KGHSH, LQKENI. The V end was cut by 4 bases, the J end by 6 bases, with 17 bases between. There are 15 residues in the CDR3. This chain's CDR3 is CASSRTDSQSDTQYF. The CDR3 coding sequence is TGTGCCAGCTCACGGACCGACAGCCAGAGTGATACGCAGTATTTT. The full variable domain, its missing parts supplied by reference TRBV18 and TRBJ2-3, is NAGVMQNPRHLVRRRGQEARLRCSPMKGHSHVYWYRQLPEEGLKFMVYLQKENIIDESGMPKERFSAEFPKEGPSILRIQQVVRGDSAAYFCASSRTDSQSDTQYFGPGTRLTVL.

The chain has TRBV15 and TRBJ1-4, with a possible D match to TRBD1 (5 bases). The germline V and J ends were trimmed by 0 bases and 10 bases, with 15 bases remaining between them. The CDR3 loop spans 15 amino acids. Germline V lookup: CDR1 LNHNV, CDR2 YYDKDF (reference sequence). Here the CDR3 reads CATSRDLPSGGKLFF. Here the CDR3 DNA reads TGTGCCACCAGCAGAGATCTTCCCAGCGGGGGAAAACTGTTTTTT.

The chain links TRBV6-5 to TRBJ2-5; TRBD2 matches at 13 bases. The CDR3 spans 14 residues. Trimming cost V 6 bases and J 6 bases; bases outside gene matches: 4. Looked up from germline, CDR1 is MNHEY and CDR2 is SVGAGI. CDR3 in DNA: TGTGCCAGCAGGGGGACTAGCGGGAAAAAGACCCAGTACTTC. Amino acids: CASRGTSGKKTQYF.

The rearrangement uses TRBV11-3 and TRBJ2-5; D not resolved. Per germline, CDR1 SGHNT and CDR2 YENEEA. V was cut by 0 bases and J by 7 bases, with 9 bases left in between. This CDR3 region has 13 residues. The CDR3 coding sequence is TGTGCCAGCAGCTTAGACCCGGGTGGGACCCAGTACTTC. Its translation is CASSLDPGGTQYF.

The gene calls are TRBV10-1 and TRBJ1-1; tentatively, D is TRBD1 (5 bases). The CDR3 consists of 13 residues. V gave up 6 bases and J gave up 2 bases, with 10 bases separating them. CDR1 is WNHNN, CDR2 SYGVQD, per germline (reference sequence). The CDR3 is CASSLTVNTEAFF. As DNA, the CDR3 is TGCGCCAGCAGCTTGACAGTTAACACTGAAGCTTTCTTT.

This clone appeared once. This chain uses TRBV7-2 with TRBJ2-1; 9 positions agree with TRBD1. Germline loops: CDR1 SGHTA, CDR2 FQGNSA. V dropped 2 bases and J dropped 3; count of bases not matched to a gene: 2. This CDR3 is built from 15 residues. CDR3 sequence reads: CASSLTGGNYNEQFF. The CDR3 DNA reads TGTGCCAGCAGCTTAACAGGGGGCAACTACAATGAGCAGTTCTTC.

This chain joins TRBV19 and TRBJ2-3; 13 nucleotides line up with TRBD2. V shed 4 bases and J 1 base; nucleotides not matched to a gene: 5. The CDR3 has 17 residues. The germline gives CDR1 LNHDA, CDR2 SQIVND (reference sequence). The CDR3 loop is CASSRTSGRVGTDTQYF. CDR3 nucleotide sequence: TGTGCCAGTAGTAGGACTAGCGGGAGAGTTGGCACAGATACGCAGTATTTT.

J is TRBJ1-2 and V is TRBV29-1; no clear D gene. The CDR3 consists of 14 residues. Looked up from germline, CDR1 is SQVTM and CDR2 is ANQGSEA. Trimming cost V 5 bases and J 3 bases, with 16 bases left between them. Here the CDR3 reads CSVYSAGSDYGYTF. As DNA, the CDR3 is TGCAGCGTTTACTCTGCGGGGTCGGACTATGGCTACACCTTC. Supplemented by reference TRBV29-1 and TRBJ1-2, the full variable domain reads SAVISQKPSRDICQRGTSLTIQCQVDSQVTMMFWYRQQPGQSLTLIATANQGSEATYESGFVIDKFPISRPNLTFSTLTVSNMSPEDSSIYLCSVYSAGSDYGYTFGSGTRLTVV.

This clone showed up just a few times. V usage is TRBV2 and J usage is TRBJ1-5; the D gene is possibly TRBD1 (5 bases). Germline V gene data show CDR1 as SNHLY and CDR2 as FYNNEI. Trimming left V 3 bases short and J 2 bases short, with 8 bases between. This CDR3 has 14 amino acids. CDR3 bases: TGTGCCAGCAGTGATTCAGGGCGCAATCAGCCCCAGCATTTT. Translation gives CASSDSGRNQPQHF. Based on the CDR3 plus reference TRBV2 and TRBJ1-5, the full variable domain is EPEVTQTPSHQVTQMGQEVILRCVPISNHLYFYWYRQILGQKVEFLVSFYNNEISEKSEIFDDQFSVERPDGSNFTLKIRSTKLEDSAMYFCASSDSGRNQPQHFGDGTRLSIL.

This chain links TRBV18 with TRBJ2-3; TRBD2 agrees at 8 bases. The CDR3 is made up of 16 amino acids. After removal of 3 bases from V and 0 bases from J, the junction contained 5 bases not matched to a gene. Germline assignment: CDR1 KGHSH and CDR2 LQKENI. The CDR3 sequence: CASSPSGGPSTDTQYF. The DNA of the CDR3 is TGTGCCAGCTCACCGAGCGGGGGCCCTAGCACAGATACGCAGTATTTT.

The chain has TRBV15 and TRBJ2-3, with 7 bases fitting TRBD2. Germline CDR1 LNHNV, CDR2 YYDKDF (reference sequence). J gave up 2 bases and V 5 bases, and 7 bases lay outside the gene matches. The CDR3 spans 15 residues. DNA for the CDR3: TGTGCCACCAGCGAAAGGCGGGAGACCACAGATACGCAGTATTTT. Translating it yields CATSERRETTDTQYF. Full variable domain (outside the CDR3, taken from reference TRBV15 and TRBJ2-3): DAMVIQNPRYQVTQFGKPVTLSCSQTLNHNVMYWYQQKSSQAPKLLFHYYDKDFNNEADTPDNFQSRRPNTSFCFLDIRSPGLGDTAMYLCATSERRETTDTQYFGPGTRLTVL.

This chain connects TRBV10-3 to TRBJ2-7; weak D call: TRBD1 (5 bases). The CDR3 sequence is 15 residues long. Deletions cut 3 bases from V and 2 bases from J, with 14 bases between. CDR1 is ENHRY, CDR2 SYGVKD, per germline. The CDR3 loop is CAISDPNRPTYEQYF. The CDR3 DNA reads TGTGCCATCAGTGATCCGAACAGGCCCACCTACGAGCAGTACTTC.

This clone was counted once. This chain connects TRBV18 to TRBJ2-5, with 13 bases identical to TRBD2. The J call may be faulty, since TRBJ2-7 better matches the DNA end. The CDR3 loop spans 16 amino acids. Germline-derived CDR1 and CDR2 are KGHSH and LQKENI. The CDR3 region is CASSPTSGRPLYEQYF. CDR3 in DNA: TGTGCCAGCTCACCGACTAGCGGGAGGCCACTATACGAGCAGTACTTC.

V and J are TRBV19 and TRBJ2-1, with 7 bases aligning to TRBD1. The CDR3 has 18 residues. Losses at the gene ends were 5 bases for V and 4 bases for J; bases not matched to a gene: 17. Germline V gene lookup returns CDR1 LNHDA and CDR2 SQIVND (reference sequence). The CDR3 region is CASSPWGQTGRGYNEQFF. CDR3 DNA sequence: TGTGCCAGTAGTCCATGGGGACAGACAGGAAGGGGGTACAATGAGCAGTTCTTC.

The chain is built from TRBV21-1 and TRBJ2-7; the tabulated D call, TRBD2, remains unverified against the DNA. TRBV21-1 is noted as a pseudogene. The CDR3 is 13 residues long. This CDR3 reads CASSTRLPAEQYF. The DNA for the CDR3 is TGTGCCAGCAGCACCCGACTCCCAGCCGAGCAGTACTTC.

The rearrangement links TRBV5-4 to TRBJ2-2; D might be TRBD2 (6 bases). Germline V lookup: CDR1 SGHNT, CDR2 YYREEE (reference sequence). The CDR3 is made up of 16 amino acids. V was cut by 4 bases and J by 5 bases, with 18 bases left in between. The CDR3 DNA is TGTGCCAGCAGCCCGCGAGCGGGTGGATCAACCGGGGAGCTGTTTTTT. This encodes CASSPRAGGSTGELFF.

The chain uses TRBV7-8 and TRBJ1-5; D possibly corresponds to TRBD1 (6 bases). Germline assignment: CDR1 SGHVS and CDR2 FQNEAQ. The ends were cut back, 1 base at V and 6 bases at J, with 13 bases in the middle. The CDR3 loop spans 15 amino acids. CDR3 sequence reads: CASSLGIGGVQPQHF. CDR3 sequence (DNA): TGTGCCAGCAGCTTAGGAATAGGGGGGGTTCAGCCCCAGCATTTT.

The genes are TRBV2 and TRBJ1-2; D not certain. V lost 0 bases and J lost 8, with 13 bases in between. The germline CDR1 and CDR2 sequences are SNHLY and FYNNEI. The CDR3 is 14 amino acids. The CDR3 DNA is TGTGCCAGCAGTGAAGCGCTTCGACATGGAGGCTACACCTTC. Residues: CASSEALRHGGYTF.

This clone appeared many times. This chain joins TRBV1 and TRBJ2-2; the D call of TRBD2 is as the table states it, not checked on the DNA. TRBV1 is termed a pseudogene. The CDR3 has 17 amino acids. The CDR3 sequence: CTSSLGLADEVTGELFF. In DNA, the CDR3 is TGCACCAGCAGCCTGGGACTAGCGGACGAGGTCACCGGGGAGCTGTTTTTT.

The CDR3: CASRPGTGGSNQPQHF. For the CDR3, the DNA is TGTGCCAGCAGACCCGGGACAGGGGGAAGCAATCAGCCCCAGCATTTT. The rearrangement joins TRBV27 to TRBJ1-5; TRBD1 matches at 11 bases. Germline CDR1 MNHEY, CDR2 SMNVEV (reference sequence). J gave up 1 base and V 6 bases, and 5 bases lay outside the gene matches. The CDR3 sequence is 16 residues long.

The J gene is TRBJ2-1, the V gene TRBV5-1, with D maybe TRBD2 (5 bases). CDR3 length equals 14 residues. Trimming left V 2 bases short and J 6 bases short, with 12 bases between. CDR1 is SGHRS and CDR2 is YFSETQ in the germline V gene. The DNA for the CDR3 is TGCGCCAGCAGCTTAGAAAATCGGGGCAATGAGCAGTTCTTC. Translating gives CASSLENRGNEQFF.

The rearrangement uses TRBV27 and TRBJ1-6, with 7 bases identical to TRBD1. J lost 6 bases, V lost 5 bases, and 7 bases had no gene match. This CDR3 has 15 residues. The germline V gene has CDR1 MNHEY and CDR2 SMNVEV (reference sequence). The CDR3 protein is CASSLQGIFNSPLHF. The CDR3 bases are TGTGCCAGCAGTCTACAGGGGATATTTAATTCACCCCTCCACTTT.

The chain joins TRBV15 to TRBJ2-3, with 9 bases fitting TRBD2. The CDR3 has 17 amino acids. Germline V gene data show CDR1 as LNHNV and CDR2 as YYDKDF (reference sequence). J lost 3 bases, V lost 0 bases, and 7 bases had no gene match. The CDR3 DNA reads as TGTGCCACCAGCAGAGATAGGGGTAGCGGGGGTACAGATACGCAGTATTTT. It is translated as CATSRDRGSGGTDTQYF.

The rearrangement links TRBV27 to TRBJ1-1, with D maybe TRBD1 (5 bases). V was clipped by 4 bases and J by 7 bases, with 13 bases between them. CDR3 length equals 13 residues. The germline V gene has CDR1 MNHEY and CDR2 SMNVEV (reference sequence). The CDR3 DNA follows: TGTGCCAGCAGTTCCCGCGGGGGTTATGAAGCTTTCTTT. It codes for CASSSRGGYEAFF.

The CDR3 DNA reads as TGCGCCAGCAGCCAAGATGCAGTCCTTAATGAAAAACTGTTTTTT. This translates into CASSQDAVLNEKLFF. The chain carries TRBV4-3 and TRBJ1-4; no clear D gene. The V end was cut by 0 bases, the J end by 4 bases, with 9 bases between. This CDR3 has 15 residues. The germline V gene encodes CDR1 LGHNA and CDR2 YSLEER.